One and the same sample provided the 17 T cell receptor beta chains below, sequenced in a study of T-cell reconstitution after alpha-beta-depleted transplantation in children. This sample's TCRbeta library carried unique molecular identifier barcodes. Via MiXCR, TCRdb re-called the PCR reads, giving one row per CDR3 protein. In the table there are around 700,000 distinct CDR3 sequences, about an eighth of which are singletons. Sequenced material: PBMCs, taken before TCRalphabeta/CD19-depleted stem cell transplant. These receptors were taken from a girl aged 2 to 10 with congenital amegakaryocytic thrombocytopenia, due to receive a stem cell transplant.

This clonotype was seen a few times. The rearrangement uses TRBV20-1 and TRBJ2-5, with D possibly matching TRBD1 (7 bases). The germline CDR1 and CDR2 sequences are DFQATT and SNEGSKA (reference sequence). The CDR3 runs 14 residues. Between the trimmed V and J ends, which lost 4 bases and 4 bases, there was a span of 16 bases. CDR3 sequence (DNA): TGCAGTGCTACCGCCATCAGGGGGGCAGAGACCCAGTACTTC. This translates into CSATAIRGAETQYF.

This clonotype appeared many times. The genes are TRBV29-1 and TRBJ1-1; no clear D gene. Trimming removed 0 bases at V and 5 bases at J, with 7 bases between. The germline V gene has CDR1 SQVTM and CDR2 ANQGSEA. CDR3 length: 12 amino acids. The chain's CDR3 is CSVEERWTEAFF. The CDR3 DNA sequence: TGCAGCGTTGAAGAGCGTTGGACTGAAGCTTTCTTT.

This clonotype was found a few times. The chain couples TRBV15 to TRBJ1-5, with D uncertain. Trimming left V 4 bases short and J 0 bases short, with 13 bases between. The CDR3 length is 16 residues. Germline CDR1 LNHNV, CDR2 YYDKDF (reference sequence). The DNA of the CDR3 is TGTGCCACCAGCACCAAGGTTACGTTTAGCAATCAGCCCCAGCATTTT. Protein sequence: CATSTKVTFSNQPQHF.

In its sample, this clonotype was seen many times. The V and J genes are TRBV7-7 and TRBJ2-1; D remains unclear. Trimming removed 5 bases from V and 4 bases from J, with 15 bases in between. The germline gives CDR1 SSHAT, CDR2 FNYEAQ (reference sequence). The CDR3 covers 15 residues. CDR3 nucleotide sequence: TGTGCCAGCAGCAGCAACGTGGGCGATTACAATGAGCAGTTCTTC. Its protein is CASSSNVGDYNEQFF.

This clonotype has a count of ten or more. V and J are TRBV7-6 and TRBJ2-7, with 9 nucleotides matching TRBD1. This CDR3 spans 16 amino acids. Trimming cost V 3 bases and J 6 bases; bases outside gene matches: 12. Germline CDR1 reads SGHVS; CDR2 reads FNYEAQ. The CDR3 DNA is TGTGCCAGCAGCTTGATCCCACCGGGACAGGGCGGCGAGCAGTACTTC. Protein sequence: CASSLIPPGQGGEQYF.

This clonotype was counted only a few times. V and J are TRBV10-3 and TRBJ1-3; 8 bases are shared with TRBD1. With V trimmed by 4 bases and J by 2 bases, 4 bases remained unmatched. Germline V CDR1 and CDR2: ENHRY, SYGVKD. CDR3 length: 15 amino acids. The CDR3 loop reads CAISALQGAGNTIYF. CDR3 bases: TGTGCCATCAGTGCCCTACAGGGGGCTGGAAACACCATATATTTT.

The chain has TRBV20-1 and TRBJ2-1, with 15 bases that match TRBD2. The CDR3 is 18 residues long. CDR1 is DFQATT and CDR2 is SNEGSKA in the germline V gene (reference sequence). With V trimmed by 3 bases and J by 2 bases, 8 bases remained unmatched. CDR3 coding DNA: TGCAGTGCTAGCCCCGGGACTAGCGGGAGGAGGCCCTACAATGAGCAGTTCTTC. Translating it yields CSASPGTSGRRPYNEQFF.

This clonotype appeared many times. This chain joins TRBV5-1 and TRBJ1-5, with 9 bases aligning to TRBD1. The CDR3 consists of 14 residues. The J segment lost 10 bases and the V segment lost 0 bases, leaving 5 bases of the junction unmatched. Per the germline V gene, CDR1 is SGHRS and CDR2 is YFSETQ. In DNA form, the CDR3 reads TGCGCCAGCAGCTTGGCGGGACAGGGTGAACCCCAGCATTTT. This sequence encodes CASSLAGQGEPQHF.

The chain links TRBV20-1 to TRBJ2-1, with no clear D. V lost 6 bases to trimming and J lost 1 base, with 22 bases between them. Germline CDR1 DFQATT, CDR2 SNEGSKA (reference sequence). The CDR3 is 17 residues long. This CDR3 is CSAETGSPKQSYNEQFF. The CDR3 region has the DNA TGCAGTGCGGAAACCGGGTCCCCAAAACAATCCTACAATGAGCAGTTCTTC.

The CDR3 nucleotides are TGCAGTGCTAGAGATGGTACGGGAGGGGGTTACGAGCAGTACTTC. Translating gives CSARDGTGGGYEQYF. The chain recombines TRBV20-1 with TRBJ2-7; the match to TRBD2 covers 8 bases. Germline V gene data show CDR1 as DFQATT and CDR2 as SNEGSKA (reference sequence). Trimming cost V 0 bases and J 4 bases; bases outside gene matches: 8. The CDR3 is made up of 15 amino acids.

In this sample, this clonotype turned up many times. The CDR3 loop reads CASRKLAGVSREQFF. DNA for the CDR3: TGTGCCAGCAGAAAACTAGCGGGAGTGTCGCGTGAGCAGTTCTTC. The chain carries TRBV5-6 and TRBJ2-1; 11 bases match TRBD2. Germline V CDR1 and CDR2: SGHDT, YYEEEE. V trimming: 5 bases; J trimming: 9 bases; junction bases outside the gene matches: 10. The CDR3 contains 15 residues.

At least ten counts were recorded for this clonotype. This chain links TRBV20-1 with TRBJ2-6; no definite D call. Germline-derived CDR1 and CDR2 are DFQATT and SNEGSKA (reference sequence). V lost 5 bases and J 8 bases, leaving 13 bases between the germline ends. This CDR3 spans 13 amino acids. CDR3 residues: CSASSPGTNVLTF. Written as DNA, the CDR3 is TGCAGTGCTTCTTCTCCTGGTACCAACGTCCTGACTTTC.

J is TRBJ2-2 and V is TRBV12-3 or TRBV12-4; D possibly uses TRBD1 or TRBD2 (6 bases each). The germline V and J ends were trimmed by 2 bases and 4 bases, with 11 bases remaining between them. The length of the CDR3 is 15 residues. The CDR3: CASSLPPGATGELFF. DNA of the CDR3: TGTGCCAGCAGTTTACCCCCGGGGGCCACCGGGGAGCTGTTTTTT.

There are many counts of this clonotype. The chain has TRBV9 and TRBJ2-7; D may be TRBD1 (5 bases). Germline V gives CDR1 SGDLS, CDR2 YYNGEE. V shed 4 bases and J shed 0 bases, with 11 bases lying between them. The CDR3 is made up of 14 amino acids. This chain's CDR3 is CASSQGANSYEQYF. The CDR3, as DNA: TGTGCCAGCAGCCAAGGGGCTAACTCCTACGAGCAGTACTTC.

This clonotype occurred a few times. The chain links TRBV27 to TRBJ2-5; D assignment may be TRBD1 or TRBD2 (12 bases each). Germline V gene sequence: CDR1 MNHEY, CDR2 SMNVEV (reference sequence). CDR3 length: 22 residues. V lost 4 bases to trimming and J lost 4 bases, with 37 bases between them. This CDR3 reads CASSSGTGGFRLAGVQRETQYF. The DNA of the CDR3 is TGTGCCAGCAGTTCCGGGACAGGGGGCTTTCGACTAGCGGGAGTGCAACGAGAGACCCAGTACTTC.

This clonotype was seen more than once but under ten times. The chain combines TRBV9 with TRBJ1-6, with D unclear. This CDR3 contains 13 residues. With 4 bases removed from V and 5 bases from J, the gap between germline ends came to 7 bases. Per germline, CDR1 SGDLS and CDR2 YYNGEE. CDR3 protein: CASSPGDNSPLHF. The CDR3 nucleotides are TGTGCCAGCAGCCCCGGTGATAATTCACCCCTCCACTTT.

This clonotype has at least ten counts. This chain uses TRBV29-1 with TRBJ1-2; TRBD1 aligns across 7 bases. CDR3 length: 13 residues. J gave up 5 bases and V 7 bases, and 10 bases lay outside the gene matches. The germline V gene has CDR1 SQVTM and CDR2 ANQGSEA. The CDR3: CSARQGDKYGYTF. As DNA, the CDR3 is TGCAGCGCCAGACAGGGAGACAAGTATGGCTACACCTTC.